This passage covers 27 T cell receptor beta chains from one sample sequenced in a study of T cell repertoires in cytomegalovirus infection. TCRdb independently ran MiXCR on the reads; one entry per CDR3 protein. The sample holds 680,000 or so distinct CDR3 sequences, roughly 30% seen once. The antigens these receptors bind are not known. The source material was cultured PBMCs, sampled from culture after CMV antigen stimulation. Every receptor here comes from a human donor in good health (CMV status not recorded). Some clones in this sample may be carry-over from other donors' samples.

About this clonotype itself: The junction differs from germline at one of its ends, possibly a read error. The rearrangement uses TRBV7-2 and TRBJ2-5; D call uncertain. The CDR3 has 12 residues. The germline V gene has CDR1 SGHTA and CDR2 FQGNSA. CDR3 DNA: TGTGCCAGCAGCCTTCCTGGCCCCGTGAAGCACTTC. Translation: CASSLPGPVKHF.

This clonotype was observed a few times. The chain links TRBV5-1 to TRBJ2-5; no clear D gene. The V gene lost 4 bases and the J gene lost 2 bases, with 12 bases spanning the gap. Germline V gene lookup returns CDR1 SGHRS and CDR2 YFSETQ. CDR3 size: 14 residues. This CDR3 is CASSLLTLQETQYF. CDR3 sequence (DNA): TGCGCCAGCAGCCTCCTGACCCTTCAAGAGACCCAGTACTTC.

The CDR3 sequence: CASGLGADAGTDTQYF. In nucleotides, the CDR3 is TGTGCTAGTGGTTTGGGGGCAGATGCCGGCACAGATACGCAGTATTTT. This rearrangement joins TRBV12-5 to TRBJ2-3; D unclear. V gave up 1 base and J gave up 1 base, with 12 bases separating them. Germline lookup yields CDR1 LGHNT and CDR2 FRNRAP. This CDR3 is built from 16 residues.

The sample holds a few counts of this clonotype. The DNA for the CDR3 is TGCGCCAGCAGTGAGTCTAACGGATATTACAATGAGCAGTTCTTC. Translating it yields CASSESNGYYNEQFF. The J gene is TRBJ2-1, the V gene TRBV10-1, with D hard to call. The CDR3 is 15 residues long. V was cut by 0 bases and J by 4 bases, with 10 bases left in between. Germline-derived CDR1 and CDR2 are WNHNN and SYGVQD (reference sequence).

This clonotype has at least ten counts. The CDR3 nucleotides are TGTGCCAGCAGCGAGGGGCCACCCCCGATCGATGAGCAGTTCTTC. Translation gives CASSEGPPPIDEQFF. The chain joins TRBV7-2 to TRBJ2-1; either TRBD1 or TRBD2 may supply D (5 bases each). Trimming removed 5 bases at V and 8 bases at J, with 19 bases between. Per the germline V gene, CDR1 is SGHTA and CDR2 is FQGNSA. The CDR3 has 15 residues.

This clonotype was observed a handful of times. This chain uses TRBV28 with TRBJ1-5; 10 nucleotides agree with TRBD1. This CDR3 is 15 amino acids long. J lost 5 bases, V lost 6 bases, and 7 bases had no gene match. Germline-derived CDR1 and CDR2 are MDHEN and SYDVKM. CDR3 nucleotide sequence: TGTGCCAGCAGATCGGACAGGGGGAGGCATCAGCCCCAGCATTTT. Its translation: CASRSDRGRHQPQHF. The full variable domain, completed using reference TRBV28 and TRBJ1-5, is DVKVTQSSRYLVKRTGEKVFLECVQDMDHENMFWYRQDPGLGLRLIYFSYDVKMKEKGDIPEGYSVSREKKERFSLILESASTNQTSMYLCASRSDRGRHQPQHFGDGTRLSIL.

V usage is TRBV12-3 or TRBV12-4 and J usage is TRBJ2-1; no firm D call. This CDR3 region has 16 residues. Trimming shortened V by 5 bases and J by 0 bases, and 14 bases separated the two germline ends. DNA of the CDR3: TGTGCCAGCAGTCACCGGAGACAAAGCTCCTACAATGAGCAGTTCTTC. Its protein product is CASSHRRQSSYNEQFF.

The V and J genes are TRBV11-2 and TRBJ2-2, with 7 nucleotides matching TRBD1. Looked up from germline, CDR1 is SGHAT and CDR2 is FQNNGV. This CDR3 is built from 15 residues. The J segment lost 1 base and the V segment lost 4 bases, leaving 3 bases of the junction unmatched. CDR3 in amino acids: CASSSWDRNTGELFF. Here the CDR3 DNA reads TGTGCCAGCAGCTCCTGGGACAGGAACACCGGGGAGCTGTTTTTT.

The CDR3 DNA sequence: TGTGCCAGCTCACTTAGCAGGGACAGGGCTTTCTCGACTAACTATGGCTACACCTTC. Amino acids: CASSLSRDRAFSTNYGYTF. The rearrangement links TRBV18 to TRBJ1-2; 9 bases line up with TRBD1. Germline V gene lookup returns CDR1 KGHSH and CDR2 LQKENI. The CDR3 has 19 amino acids. Losses at the gene ends were 4 bases for V and 0 bases for J; bases not matched to a gene: 15.

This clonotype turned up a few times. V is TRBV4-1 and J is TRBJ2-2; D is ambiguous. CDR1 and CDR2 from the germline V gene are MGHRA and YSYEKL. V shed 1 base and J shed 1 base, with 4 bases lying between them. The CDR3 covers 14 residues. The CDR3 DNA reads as TGCGCCAGCAGCCAAGTGAGGAACACCGGGGAGCTGTTTTTT. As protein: CASSQVRNTGELFF.

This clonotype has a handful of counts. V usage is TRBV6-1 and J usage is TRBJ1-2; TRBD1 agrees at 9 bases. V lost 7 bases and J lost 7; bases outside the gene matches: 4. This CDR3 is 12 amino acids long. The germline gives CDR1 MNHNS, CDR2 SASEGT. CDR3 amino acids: CASTGQGFGYTF. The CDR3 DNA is TGTGCCAGCACGGGACAGGGATTTGGCTACACCTTC.

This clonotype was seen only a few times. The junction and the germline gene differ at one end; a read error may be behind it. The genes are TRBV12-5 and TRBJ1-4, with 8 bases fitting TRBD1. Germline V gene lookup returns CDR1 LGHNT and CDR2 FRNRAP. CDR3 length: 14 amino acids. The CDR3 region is CASGLDRDNEKLFF. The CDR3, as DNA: TGTGCTAGTGGCTTGGACAGGGATAATGAAAAACTGTTTTTT.

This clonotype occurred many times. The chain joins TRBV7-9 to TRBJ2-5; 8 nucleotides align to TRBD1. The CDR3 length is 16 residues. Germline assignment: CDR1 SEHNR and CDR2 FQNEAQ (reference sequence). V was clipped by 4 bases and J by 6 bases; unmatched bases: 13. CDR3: CASSSKTGQGLKTQYF. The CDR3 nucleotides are TGTGCCAGCAGCTCAAAGACCGGACAGGGTTTGAAGACCCAGTACTTC.

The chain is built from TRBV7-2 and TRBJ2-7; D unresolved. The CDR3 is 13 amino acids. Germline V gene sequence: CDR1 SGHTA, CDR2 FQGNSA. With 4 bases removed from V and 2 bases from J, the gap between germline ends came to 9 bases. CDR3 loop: CASSSTLTYEQYF. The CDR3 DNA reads TGTGCCAGCAGCTCCACGCTAACCTACGAGCAGTACTTC.

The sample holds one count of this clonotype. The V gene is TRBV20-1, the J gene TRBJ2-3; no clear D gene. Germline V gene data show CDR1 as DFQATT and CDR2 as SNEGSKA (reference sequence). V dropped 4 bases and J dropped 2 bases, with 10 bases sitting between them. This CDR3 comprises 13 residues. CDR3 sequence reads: CSAKESFTDTQYF. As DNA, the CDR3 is TGCAGTGCTAAAGAGTCGTTCACAGATACGCAGTATTTT.

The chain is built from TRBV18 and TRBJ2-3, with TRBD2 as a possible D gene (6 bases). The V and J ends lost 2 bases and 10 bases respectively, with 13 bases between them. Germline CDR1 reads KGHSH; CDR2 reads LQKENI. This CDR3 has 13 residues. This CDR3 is CASSPTTGEAQYF. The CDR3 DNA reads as TGTGCCAGCTCACCAACGACGGGAGAGGCGCAGTATTTT.

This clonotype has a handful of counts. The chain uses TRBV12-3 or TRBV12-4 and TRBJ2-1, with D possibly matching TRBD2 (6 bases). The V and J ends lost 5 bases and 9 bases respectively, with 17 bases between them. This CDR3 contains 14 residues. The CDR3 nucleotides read TGTGCCAGCAGTCCCTTGGGGGGAGGCGGTGAGCAGTTCTTC. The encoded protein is CASSPLGGGGEQFF.

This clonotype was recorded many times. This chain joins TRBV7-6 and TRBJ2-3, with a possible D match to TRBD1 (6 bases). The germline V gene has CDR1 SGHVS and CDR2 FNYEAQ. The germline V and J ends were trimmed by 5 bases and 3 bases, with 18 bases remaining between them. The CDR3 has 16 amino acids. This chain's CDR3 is CASSPRSQGWTDTQYF. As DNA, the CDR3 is TGTGCCAGCAGCCCGCGCTCACAGGGTTGGACAGATACGCAGTATTTT.

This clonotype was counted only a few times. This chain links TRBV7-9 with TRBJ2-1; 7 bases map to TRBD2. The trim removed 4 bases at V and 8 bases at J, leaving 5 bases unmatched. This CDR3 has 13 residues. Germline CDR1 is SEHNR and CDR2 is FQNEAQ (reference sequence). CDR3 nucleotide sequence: TGTGCCAGCAGCTGGTTTGGGGGGGATGAGCAGTTCTTC. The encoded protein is CASSWFGGDEQFF. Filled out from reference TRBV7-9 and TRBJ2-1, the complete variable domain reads DTGVSQNPRHKITKRGQNVTFRCDPISEHNRLYWYRQTLGQGPEFLTYFQNEAQLEKSRLLSDRFSAERPKGSFSTLEIQRTEQGDSAMYLCASSWFGGDEQFFGPGTRLTVL.

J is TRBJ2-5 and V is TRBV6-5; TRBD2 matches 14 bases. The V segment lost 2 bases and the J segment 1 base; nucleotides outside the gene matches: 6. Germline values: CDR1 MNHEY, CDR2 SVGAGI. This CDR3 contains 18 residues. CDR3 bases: TGTGCCAGCAGTTACGCCGGGACTAGCGGGAGTGTCCAAGAGACCCAGTACTTC. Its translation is CASSYAGTSGSVQETQYF.

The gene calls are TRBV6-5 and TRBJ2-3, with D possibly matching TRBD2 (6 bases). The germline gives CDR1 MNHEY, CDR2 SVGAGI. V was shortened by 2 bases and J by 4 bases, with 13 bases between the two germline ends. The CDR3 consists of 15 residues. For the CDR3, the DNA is TGTGCCAGCAGTTACACCCCTAGCGATCCAGATACGCAGTATTTT. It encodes CASSYTPSDPDTQYF.

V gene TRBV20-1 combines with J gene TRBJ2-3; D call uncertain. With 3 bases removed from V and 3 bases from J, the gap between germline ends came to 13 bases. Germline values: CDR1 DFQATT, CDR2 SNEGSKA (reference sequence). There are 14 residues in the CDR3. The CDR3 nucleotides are TGCAGTGCTAGGGGCACCCAAGGGACAGATACGCAGTATTTT. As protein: CSARGTQGTDTQYF.

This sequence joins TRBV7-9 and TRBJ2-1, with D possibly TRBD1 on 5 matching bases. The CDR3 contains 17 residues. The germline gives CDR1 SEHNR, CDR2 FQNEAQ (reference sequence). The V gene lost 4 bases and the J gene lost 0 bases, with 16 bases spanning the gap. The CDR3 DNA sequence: TGTGCCAGCAGCTCAAAGGTAGGGGTGCGCTCCTACAATGAGCAGTTCTTC. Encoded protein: CASSSKVGVRSYNEQFF.

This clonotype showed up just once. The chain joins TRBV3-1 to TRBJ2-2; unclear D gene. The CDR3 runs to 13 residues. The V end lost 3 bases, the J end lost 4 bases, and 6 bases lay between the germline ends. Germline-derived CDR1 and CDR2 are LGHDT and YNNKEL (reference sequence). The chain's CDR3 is CASSHQPTGELFF. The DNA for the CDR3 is TGTGCCAGCAGCCACCAACCCACCGGGGAGCTGTTTTTT.

The CDR3 DNA follows: TGTGCCAGCAATCGAGGGGCCAACGTCCTGACTTTC. Its protein is CASNRGANVLTF. The chain employs TRBV6-2 or TRBV6-3 and TRBJ2-6; D unclear. This CDR3 has 12 amino acids. The germline CDR1 and CDR2 sequences are MNHEY and SVGEGT. The V end was cut by 7 bases, the J end by 4 bases, with 5 bases between.

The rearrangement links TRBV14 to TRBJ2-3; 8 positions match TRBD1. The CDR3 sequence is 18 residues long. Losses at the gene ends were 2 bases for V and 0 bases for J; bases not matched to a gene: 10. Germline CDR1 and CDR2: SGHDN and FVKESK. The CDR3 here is CASSQHTTGGVSTDTQYF. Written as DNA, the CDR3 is TGTGCCAGCAGCCAACATACAACAGGGGGAGTTAGCACAGATACGCAGTATTTT.

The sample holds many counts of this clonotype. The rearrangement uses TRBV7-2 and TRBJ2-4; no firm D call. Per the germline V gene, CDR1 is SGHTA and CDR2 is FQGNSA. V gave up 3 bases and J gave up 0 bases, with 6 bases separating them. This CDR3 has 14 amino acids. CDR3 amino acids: CASSFGVAKNIQYF. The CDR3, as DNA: TGTGCCAGCAGCTTTGGGGTAGCCAAAAACATTCAGTACTTC.